Listed here are 18 T cell receptor beta chains from one sample, sequenced in a study of blood T cell repertoires in COVID-19. Data came from immunoSEQ multiplex PCR; TCRdb stores just in-frame clones and leaves some out. The sample has approximately 97,000 clones; approximately 78% are singletons. The specimen was peripheral blood. Receptors originate from a man in his 60s with active or convalescent COVID-19.

CDR3 in DNA: TGTGCCAGCAGCCAGGGACAGGGGAACTATGGCTACACCTTC. Translating it yields CASSQGQGNYGYTF. V gene TRBV3-1 (or the pseudogene TRBV3-2) combines with J gene TRBJ1-2, with TRBD1 identical over 10 bases. Germline CDR1 reads LGHDT; CDR2 reads YNNKEL (reference sequence). The ends lost 3 bases at V and 2 bases at J; junction bases unmatched: 0. This CDR3 is 14 amino acids long.

The genes are TRBV11-3 and TRBJ2-3; TRBD2 aligns across 8 bases. The CDR3 totals 16 residues. The germline V gene has CDR1 SGHNT and CDR2 YENEEA. V lost 1 base, J lost 5 bases, and 8 bases stayed unmatched. CDR3 sequence: CASSLGGSGAQDTQYF. The CDR3 DNA is TGTGCCAGCAGCTTAGGGGGTAGCGGGGCGCAAGATACGCAGTATTTT. The full variable domain, with the rest looked up from reference TRBV11-3 and TRBJ2-3, is EAGVVQSPRYKIIEKKQPVAFWCNPISGHNTLYWYLQNLGQGPELLIRYENEEAVDDSQLPKDRFSAERLKGVDSTLKIQPAELGDSAVYLCASSLGGSGAQDTQYFGPGTRLTVL.

The chain links TRBV7-2 to TRBJ2-3, with 7 bases matching TRBD1. The CDR3 length is 12 residues. CDR1 is SGHTA and CDR2 is FQGNSA in the germline V gene. V lost 3 bases and J lost 7; bases outside the gene matches: 1. The CDR3 is CASSLGQNTQYF. CDR3 nucleotides: TGTGCCAGCAGCTTGGGACAGAATACGCAGTATTTT.

The chain links TRBV27 to TRBJ1-1, with TRBD1 identical over 8 bases. J gave up 4 bases and V 6 bases, and 7 bases lay outside the gene matches. Germline loops: CDR1 MNHEY, CDR2 SMNVEV (reference sequence). CDR3 size: 14 residues. CDR3 loop: CASSITGGSTEAFF. In DNA, the CDR3 is TGTGCCAGCAGCATCACAGGGGGGAGCACTGAAGCTTTCTTT.

The V gene is TRBV4-1, the J gene TRBJ2-3, with 12 bases that match TRBD2. With 4 bases clipped from V and 2 bases from J, the junction kept 13 bases outside the gene matches. Germline CDR1 reads MGHRA; CDR2 reads YSYEKL. The CDR3 extends over 19 amino acids. Written as DNA, the CDR3 is TGCGCCAGCAGCCCAAGACAACTAGCGGGAGGACGACTCACAGATACGCAGTATTTT. This encodes CASSPRQLAGGRLTDTQYF.

The V and J genes are TRBV6-1 and TRBJ2-2; D possibly corresponds to TRBD2 (6 bases). V was shortened by 2 bases and J by 3 bases, with 28 bases between the two germline ends. The CDR3 contains 21 residues. Germline V gene data show CDR1 as MNHNS and CDR2 as SASEGT. In nucleotides, the CDR3 is TGTGCCAGCAGTGAAAATCCCCTTCTTCTCGCGGGGCCCATGTACACCGGGGAGCTGTTTTTT. This gives the protein CASSENPLLLAGPMYTGELFF.

CDR3 nucleotides: TGTGCCTGGAGTTGGGGAGAAGAGACCCAGTACTTC. It encodes CAWSWGEETQYF. The chain is built from TRBV30 and TRBJ2-5; D possibly corresponds to TRBD2 (5 bases). The V end was cut by 2 bases, the J end by 3 bases, with 7 bases between. The germline gives CDR1 GTSNPN, CDR2 SVGIG (reference sequence). This CDR3 is built from 12 residues.

The chain links TRBV24-1 to TRBJ2-2; D possibly corresponds to TRBD2 (5 bases). CDR1 and CDR2 (germline): KGHDR, SFDVKD. The CDR3 has 15 residues. The V and J ends lost 4 bases and 7 bases respectively, with 15 bases between them. Written as DNA, the CDR3 is TGTGCCACCAGTGAAGAGGCTAGACGGGGCGGGGAGCTGTTTTTT. Its protein product is CATSEEARRGGELFF.

The rearrangement joins TRBV14 to TRBJ2-2; 8 nucleotides match TRBD2. Germline CDR1 SGHDN, CDR2 FVKESK. The junction had 3 bases not matched to a gene; V was cut back by 3 bases and J by 0 bases. This CDR3 has 16 amino acids. CDR3 DNA sequence: TGTGCCAGCAGCCAGAGACTAGCGCCGAACACCGGGGAGCTGTTTTTT. It codes for CASSQRLAPNTGELFF.

This chain connects TRBV5-1 to TRBJ1-2, with 7 bases that match TRBD1. Per the germline V gene, CDR1 is SGHRS and CDR2 is YFSETQ. The J segment lost 2 bases and the V segment lost 3 bases, leaving 4 bases of the junction unmatched. The CDR3 consists of 14 residues. CDR3 coding DNA: TGCGCCAGCAGCTCACAGGGGTACAACTATGGCTACACCTTC. Its translation: CASSSQGYNYGYTF.

The chain recombines TRBV14 with TRBJ2-1, with 13 bases matching TRBD2. The CDR3 extends over 18 amino acids. V gave up 1 base and J gave up 3 bases; unmatched junction bases: 6. Germline loops: CDR1 SGHDN, CDR2 FVKESK. CDR3 DNA sequence: TGTGCCAGCAGCCAAGCCTTACTAGCGGGAGGGTACTACAATGAGCAGTTCTTC. This sequence encodes CASSQALLAGGYYNEQFF.

V is TRBV5-1 and J is TRBJ1-6; D unclear. The CDR3 covers 14 residues. Germline V lookup: CDR1 SGHRS, CDR2 YFSETQ. Trimming pared 6 bases from V and 9 bases from J, leaving 16 bases between. The CDR3 DNA sequence: TGCGCCAGCACGTTTGAGCTTGGTGCTTCACCCCTCCACTTT. This codes for CASTFELGASPLHF.

CDR3 sequence: CASSKRSIRDRVNTDTQYF. CDR3 nucleotides: TGTGCCAGCAGCAAACGATCCATACGGGACAGAGTTAACACAGATACGCAGTATTTT. This sequence joins TRBV21-1 and TRBJ2-3; TRBD1 is taken as the D call from the table, unchecked against the DNA. TRBV21-1 is described as a pseudogene. This CDR3 region has 19 residues.

Notes on this clone: This CDR3 is also generated by other DNA sequences in the sample. The chain couples TRBV19 to TRBJ1-2; D unclear. The CDR3 length is 13 residues. The germline V gene encodes CDR1 LNHDA and CDR2 SQIVND (reference sequence). Deletions cut 3 bases from V and 1 base from J, with 6 bases between. The CDR3 region is CASSIGINYGYTF. CDR3 nucleotide sequence: TGTGCCAGTAGTATCGGGATTAACTATGGCTACACCTTC.

This chain links TRBV18 with TRBJ2-5; D is perhaps TRBD1 (5 bases). CDR1 is KGHSH, CDR2 LQKENI, per germline. The CDR3 has 14 amino acids. The ends were cut back, 4 bases at V and 5 bases at J, with 14 bases in the middle. CDR3 in amino acids: CASSRGQGGETQYF. The DNA for the CDR3 is TGTGCCAGCTCACGCGGCCAGGGTGGTGAGACCCAGTACTTC. Based on the CDR3 plus reference TRBV18 and TRBJ2-5, the full variable domain is NAGVMQNPRHLVRRRGQEARLRCSPMKGHSHVYWYRQLPEEGLKFMVYLQKENIIDESGMPKERFSAEFPKEGPSILRIQQVVRGDSAAYFCASSRGQGGETQYFGPGTRLLVL.

This clone was seen a single time. The chain has TRBV2 and TRBJ1-3; maybe TRBD1 (6 bases). The length of the CDR3 is 16 residues. V was shortened by 4 bases and J by 0 bases, with 13 bases between the two germline ends. Germline CDR1 reads SNHLY; CDR2 reads FYNNEI. In DNA, the CDR3 is TGTGCCAGCAGTGTTAACAGGGACCTCTCTGGAAACACCATATATTTT. This sequence encodes CASSVNRDLSGNTIYF.

The chain couples TRBV14 to TRBJ2-3; D gene ambiguous. Germline CDR1 is SGHDN and CDR2 is FVKESK. The CDR3 spans 16 residues. The V gene lost 2 bases and the J gene lost 0 bases, with 12 bases spanning the gap. CDR3 sequence: CASSQLFFPSTDTQYF. The CDR3 bases are TGTGCCAGCAGCCAACTGTTCTTCCCTAGCACAGATACGCAGTATTTT.

Details on this clone: Sequence at one end of the junction differs from germline and may be a read error. V is TRBV7-7 and J is TRBJ2-2; possible D gene TRBD2, 6 bases. The CDR3 is 16 amino acids. Germline CDR1 is SSHAT and CDR2 is FNYEAQ (reference sequence). DNA of the CDR3: TGTGCTAGCAGCTCCGACCTAGCGCCCAACACCGGGGAGCTGTTTTTT. It yields the protein CASSSDLAPNTGELFF.